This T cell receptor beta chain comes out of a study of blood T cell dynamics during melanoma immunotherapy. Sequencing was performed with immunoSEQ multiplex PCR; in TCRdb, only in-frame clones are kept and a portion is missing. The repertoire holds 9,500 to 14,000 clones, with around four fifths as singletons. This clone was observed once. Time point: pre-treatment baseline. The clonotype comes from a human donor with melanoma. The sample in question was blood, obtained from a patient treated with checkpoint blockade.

The DNA of the CDR3 is TGTGCCAGCAGCGGCGAGCGGGGGGGCACCGGGGAGCTGTTTTTT. Its protein is CASSGERGGTGELFF. This rearrangement joins TRBV9 to TRBJ2-2, with 10 nucleotides matching TRBD2. Per germline, CDR1 SGDLS and CDR2 YYNGEE. The CDR3 spans 15 residues. The trim removed 3 bases at V and 4 bases at J, leaving 3 bases unmatched.